The rows below give T cell receptor beta chains drawn from one sample of a study of T cell clones after liver transplantation. Data came from immunoSEQ multiplex PCR; TCRdb stores just in-frame clones and leaves some out. The sample includes tens of thousands of clones, 60% to 80% of them seen just once. The sample was CD4+ T cells from blood, taken at the 22-month timepoint. These TCRs come from a human patient who received a liver transplant. Some T cells may be transferred from the graft donor. CDR3s include the opening cysteine and the closing phenylalanine or tryptophan. The order of the fields is J gene, V gene, clone size, CDR3 protein. Only part of the rows carry a size: once, few, many, or a class if the clone is expanded.

>TRBJ2-7|TRBV13|once
CASSAGDRAVYEQYF
>TRBJ1-5|TRBV28|.
CATSTGWNQPQHF
>TRBJ1-1|TRBV28|.
CASSIHTEAFF
>TRBJ1-6|TRBV5-6|.
CASSWRTDYNSPLHF
>TRBJ2-7|TRBV14|few
CASSQELAAGQYF
>TRBJ2-1|TRBV15|.
CATRAGGDNEQFF
>TRBJ2-1|TRBV18|.
CASSRNTTGSYNEQFF
>TRBJ1-1|TRBV30|.
CAWSVPWGQMNTEAFF
>TRBJ1-1|TRBV28|.
CASSLTEGAFF
>TRBJ1-4|TRBV5-1|.
CASSADGGGNEKLFF
>TRBJ1-1|TRBV6-5|.
CASSFTGNTEAFF
>TRBJ2-2|TRBV4-2|.
CASSQPLRLGTGELFF
>TRBJ2-5|TRBV5-6|.
CASTQTPTGQETQYF
>TRBJ1-4|TRBV28|few
CASIPTATNEKLFF
>TRBJ2-7|TRBV7-2|once
CASRTAGPVYEQYF
>TRBJ2-3|TRBV9|.
CASSVYGGPLSTDTQYF
>TRBJ1-2|TRBV5-6|many
CASSRDRQNYGYTF
>TRBJ1-2|TRBV6-5|few
CASGPFGYGYTF
>TRBJ1-3|TRBV5-8|.
CASRRGGPGNTIYF
>TRBJ1-2|TRBV2|once
CASSAVADAVVSGYTF
>TRBJ2-1|TRBV7-8|.
CASSPRVAGANEQFF
>TRBJ1-2|TRBV4-2|.
CASSQTDRYGYTF
>TRBJ2-7|TRBV2|.
CASSVRGVYEQYF
>TRBJ2-2|TRBV12-5|.
CASGPGSPGELFF
>TRBJ2-4|TRBV7-2|few
CASSPQGLKNIQYF
>TRBJ2-3|TRBV11-3|.
CASSISGGGDTQYF